These 21 T cell receptor beta chains share one sample of origin, sequenced in a study of blood T cell repertoires in COVID-19. This table comes from immunoSEQ multiplex PCR, and its TCRdb copy is limited to in-frame clones, with some not included. The table records 72,000 or so clones, 80% to 90% of them present only once. Sequenced material: peripheral blood. The receptors originated from a man aged 45 to 65 with active COVID-19.

This rearrangement joins TRBV5-6 to TRBJ2-1, with D tentatively TRBD2 (5 bases). The germline gives CDR1 SGHDT, CDR2 YYEEEE. The CDR3 has 16 amino acids. V was pared by 2 bases and J by 6 bases, with 18 bases between. The CDR3 bases are TGTGCCAGCAGCTTCCGGTCCAGCGGCAGACTCAATGAGCAGTTCTTC. As protein: CASSFRSSGRLNEQFF.

The gene calls are TRBV4-2 and TRBJ2-7, with D maybe TRBD1 (6 bases). Trimming cost V 1 base and J 2 bases, with 15 bases left between them. CDR1 and CDR2 from the germline V gene are LGHNA and YNFKEQ. The CDR3 is 16 amino acids. The CDR3 region is CASSQGAGKGAYEQYF. In nucleotides, the CDR3 is TGTGCCAGCAGCCAAGGGGCTGGGAAGGGGGCCTACGAGCAGTACTTC.

The V and J genes are TRBV7-2 and TRBJ2-1, with TRBD1 identical over 10 bases. The CDR3 has 15 amino acids. J lost 4 bases, V lost 1 base, and 1 base had no gene match. From germline, CDR1 is SGHTA and CDR2 FQGNSA. The CDR3 sequence: CASSLEGQGYNEQFF. The CDR3 DNA reads as TGTGCCAGCAGCTTAGAGGGACAGGGGTACAATGAGCAGTTCTTC.

The CDR3 DNA sequence: TGTGCCAGCAGGTCAAGCGGGGAGGGGCCCTACAATGAGCAGTTCTTC. It specifies CASRSSGEGPYNEQFF. The chain carries TRBV7-9 and TRBJ2-1; TRBD2 matches at 7 bases. CDR3 size: 16 residues. With 6 bases clipped from V and 2 bases from J, the junction kept 10 bases outside the gene matches. CDR1 is SEHNR and CDR2 is FQNEAQ in the germline V gene (reference sequence).

The rearrangement uses TRBV7-2 and TRBJ2-5; tentative D call: TRBD1 (5 bases). Germline V gives CDR1 SGHTA, CDR2 FQGNSA. Trimming cost V 5 bases and J 3 bases, with 13 bases left between them. The CDR3 has 14 amino acids. The CDR3 reads CASSPSTAKETQYF. The DNA for the CDR3 is TGTGCCAGCAGCCCCTCGACAGCAAAAGAGACCCAGTACTTC.

The chain links TRBV4-2 to TRBJ1-6, with D possibly TRBD1 on 6 matching bases. The V end was cut by 2 bases, the J end by 9 bases, with 14 bases between. CDR1 LGHNA and CDR2 YNFKEQ come from the germline V gene. This CDR3 is 15 amino acids long. The CDR3 loop is CASSQPQGGSSPLHF. In nucleotides, the CDR3 is TGTGCCAGCAGCCAACCACAGGGAGGGAGTTCACCCCTCCACTTT.

The sample holds one count of this clone. The chain carries TRBV10-3 and TRBJ1-5; 8 bases fit TRBD1. Germline loops: CDR1 ENHRY, CDR2 SYGVKD. Trimming at V came to 4 bases and at J to 4 bases, leaving 6 bases not matched to a gene. CDR3 length: 15 amino acids. CDR3 in amino acids: CAISGGQAPNQPQHF. The DNA for the CDR3 is TGTGCCATCAGTGGGGGACAGGCCCCGAATCAGCCCCAGCATTTT.

This sequence joins TRBV5-1 and TRBJ1-1, with TRBD1 identical over 9 bases. This CDR3 has 16 residues. Germline V CDR1 and CDR2: SGHRS, YFSETQ. J was trimmed by 5 bases and V by 4 bases; bases with no gene match: 12. The CDR3 coding sequence is TGCGCCAGCAGCGTAACAGGGGGCCTTAGAGGGACTGAAGCTTTCTTT. Its translation: CASSVTGGLRGTEAFF.

The V call is TRBV21-1, the J call TRBJ2-2; the D call of TRBD1 is as the table states it, not checked on the DNA. TRBV21-1 is described as a pseudogene. The CDR3 runs 13 residues. CDR3 sequence reads: CAAWDKNTGELFF. The CDR3 DNA reads TGTGCCGCTTGGGACAAGAACACCGGGGAGCTGTTTTTT.

The chain links TRBV5-6 to TRBJ2-3, with TRBD2 matching over 12 bases. CDR3 length: 17 residues. V gave up 1 base and J gave up 6 bases; unmatched junction bases: 9. The germline V gene encodes CDR1 SGHDT and CDR2 YYEEEE. CDR3: CASSLKGLAGSGDTQYF. The CDR3 DNA is TGTGCCAGCAGCTTGAAAGGACTAGCGGGGTCCGGGGATACGCAGTATTTT.

The J gene is TRBJ2-1, the V gene TRBV4-1; 14 nucleotides align to TRBD2. V shed 4 bases and J 9 bases; nucleotides not matched to a gene: 5. CDR3 length: 15 amino acids. The germline V gene has CDR1 MGHRA and CDR2 YSYEKL. CDR3 nucleotide sequence: TGCGCCAGCAGCCCGCGACTAGCGGGGGGGCCTGAGCAGTTCTTC. Translation: CASSPRLAGGPEQFF.

This clone has ten or more counts. The chain carries TRBV10-3 and TRBJ1-5; D is perhaps TRBD1 (6 bases). The CDR3 has 15 amino acids. With 5 bases removed from V and 0 bases from J, the gap between germline ends came to 11 bases. CDR1 is ENHRY, CDR2 SYGVKD, per germline. CDR3 sequence (DNA): TGTGCCATCAGTAGGGACAAATATAGCAATCAGCCCCAGCATTTT. It translates to CAISRDKYSNQPQHF.

The chain joins TRBV6-5 to TRBJ1-5, with no clear D. Between the trimmed V and J ends, which lost 4 bases and 2 bases, there was a span of 15 bases. The CDR3 length is 16 residues. Per germline, CDR1 MNHEY and CDR2 SVGAGI. The CDR3 bases are TGTGCCAGCAGTTCGACGGACTTACATGGCAATCAGCCCCAGCATTTT. Its protein product is CASSSTDLHGNQPQHF.

The chain joins TRBV5-1 to TRBJ2-1, with TRBD2 matching over 8 bases. V lost 4 bases, J lost 8 bases, and 14 bases stayed unmatched. Germline lookup yields CDR1 SGHRS and CDR2 YFSETQ. The CDR3 consists of 16 residues. The CDR3 DNA reads as TGCGCCAGCAGCGCAGGTAGAGCGGGGGCGGCGGATGAGCAGTTCTTC. It is translated as CASSAGRAGAADEQFF.

The genes are TRBV24-1 and TRBJ2-2; 8 bases line up with TRBD1. The CDR3 is made up of 15 amino acids. The germline V gene has CDR1 KGHDR and CDR2 SFDVKD. V was pared by 4 bases and J by 7 bases, with 7 bases of the junction left unmatched. Written as DNA, the CDR3 is TGTGCCACCAGTGAGGACAGGGCGAGAGGCGGGGAGCTGTTTTTT. This encodes CATSEDRARGGELFF.

The rearrangement links TRBV5-1 to TRBJ2-2, with D perhaps TRBD2 (6 bases). The ends were cut back, 6 bases at V and 0 bases at J, with 9 bases in the middle. CDR1 is SGHRS, CDR2 YFSETQ, per germline. The CDR3 extends over 14 amino acids. CDR3 nucleotide sequence: TGCGCCAGCACAGGCGGGACGAACACCGGGGAGCTGTTTTTT. Translating gives CASTGGTNTGELFF.

The chain combines TRBV29-1 with TRBJ1-5, with a weak D call TRBD1 (5 bases). CDR1 SQVTM and CDR2 ANQGSEA come from the germline V gene. The CDR3 totals 13 residues. Written as DNA, the CDR3 is TGCAGTGCTAAGAAGACAGCTAATCAGCCCCAGCATTTT. Residues: CSAKKTANQPQHF.

The chain is built from TRBV7-2 and TRBJ2-7, with D unresolved. Germline loops: CDR1 SGHTA, CDR2 FQGNSA. Trimming left V 2 bases short and J 3 bases short, with 5 bases between. This CDR3 is 12 amino acids long. The CDR3: CASSLLGYEQYF. CDR3 nucleotide sequence: TGTGCCAGCAGCTTACTCGGCTACGAGCAGTACTTC.

This clone was counted only a few times. The chain joins TRBV5-5 to TRBJ1-2; 9 bases line up with TRBD1. The CDR3 has 14 amino acids. Germline V gene data show CDR1 as SGHKS and CDR2 as YYEKEE (reference sequence). After removal of 1 base from V and 4 bases from J, the junction contained 2 bases not matched to a gene. The CDR3 sequence: CASSLTGGGYGYTF. The CDR3, as DNA: TGTGCCAGCAGCTTGACAGGGGGCGGCTATGGCTACACCTTC.

The chain carries TRBV3-1 (or the pseudogene TRBV3-2) and TRBJ2-5; D perhaps matches TRBD2 (7 bases). Germline V CDR1 and CDR2: LGHDT, YNNKEL (reference sequence). V lost 2 bases and J 1 base, leaving 14 bases between the germline ends. The CDR3 has 16 amino acids. This CDR3 is CASSQKGGGSQETQYF. The CDR3 DNA follows: TGTGCCAGCAGCCAAAAGGGGGGGGGAAGCCAAGAGACCCAGTACTTC.

This clone has a handful of counts. The chain joins TRBV2 to TRBJ1-1, with D hard to call. The germline V and J ends were trimmed by 8 bases and 1 base, with 14 bases remaining between them. CDR1 SNHLY and CDR2 FYNNEI come from the germline V gene. The CDR3 is 14 residues long. The CDR3 reads CASLYHSGNTEAFF. Here the CDR3 DNA reads TGTGCCAGCCTCTATCACTCGGGGAACACTGAAGCTTTCTTT. The whole variable domain, remainder taken from reference TRBV2 and TRBJ1-1, is EPEVTQTPSHQVTQMGQEVILRCVPISNHLYFYWYRQILGQKVEFLVSFYNNEISEKSEIFDDQFSVERPDGSNFTLKIRSTKLEDSAMYFCASLYHSGNTEAFFGQGTRLTVV.